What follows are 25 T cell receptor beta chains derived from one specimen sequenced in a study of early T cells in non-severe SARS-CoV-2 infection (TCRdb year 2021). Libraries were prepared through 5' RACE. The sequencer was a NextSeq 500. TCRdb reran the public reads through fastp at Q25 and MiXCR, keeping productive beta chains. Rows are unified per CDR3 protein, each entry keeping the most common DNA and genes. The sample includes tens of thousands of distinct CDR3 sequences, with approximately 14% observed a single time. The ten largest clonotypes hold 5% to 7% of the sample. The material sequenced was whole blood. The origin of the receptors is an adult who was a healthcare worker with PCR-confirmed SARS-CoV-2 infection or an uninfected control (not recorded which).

The CDR3: CASSPGVPGELFF. The CDR3 DNA reads as TGTGCCAGCAGTCCAGGGGTTCCGGGGGAGCTGTTTTTT. The V call is TRBV12-3 or TRBV12-4, the J call TRBJ2-2, with D perhaps TRBD1 (6 bases). V lost 5 bases to trimming and J lost 8 bases, with 12 bases between them. This CDR3 has 13 residues.

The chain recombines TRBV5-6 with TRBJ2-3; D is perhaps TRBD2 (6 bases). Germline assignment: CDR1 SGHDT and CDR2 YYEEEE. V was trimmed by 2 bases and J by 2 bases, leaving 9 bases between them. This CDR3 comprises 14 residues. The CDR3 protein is CASSFGGDTDTQYF. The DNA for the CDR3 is TGTGCCAGCAGCTTTGGAGGGGACACAGATACGCAGTATTTT.

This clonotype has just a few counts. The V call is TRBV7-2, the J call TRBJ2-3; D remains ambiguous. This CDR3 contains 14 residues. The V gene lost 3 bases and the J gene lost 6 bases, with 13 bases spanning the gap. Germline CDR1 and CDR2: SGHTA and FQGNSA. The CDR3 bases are TGTGCCAGCAGCTTCTCCTTCGGTGAGGATACGCAGTATTTT. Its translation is CASSFSFGEDTQYF.

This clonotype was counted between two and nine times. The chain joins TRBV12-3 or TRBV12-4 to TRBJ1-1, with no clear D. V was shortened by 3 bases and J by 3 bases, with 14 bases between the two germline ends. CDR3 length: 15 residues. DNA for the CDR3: TGTGCCAGCAGTTTCGCAGAAACCCCGGACACTGAAGCTTTCTTT. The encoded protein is CASSFAETPDTEAFF.

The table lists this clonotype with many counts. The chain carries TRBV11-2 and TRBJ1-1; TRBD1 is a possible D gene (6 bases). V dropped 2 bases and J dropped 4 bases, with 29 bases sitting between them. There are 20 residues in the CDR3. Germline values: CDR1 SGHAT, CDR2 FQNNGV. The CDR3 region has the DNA TGTGCCAGCAGCTTAAGCCTTGAAGCGGGGGGGCTAGGTTTTGGCACTGAAGCTTTCTTT. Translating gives CASSLSLEAGGLGFGTEAFF.

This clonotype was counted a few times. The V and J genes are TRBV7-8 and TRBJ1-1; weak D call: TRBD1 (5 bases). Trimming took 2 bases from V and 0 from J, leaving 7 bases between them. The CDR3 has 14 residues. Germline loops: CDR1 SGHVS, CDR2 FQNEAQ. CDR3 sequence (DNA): TGTGCCAGCAGCTTAAAGGGGCTGAACACTGAAGCTTTCTTT. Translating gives CASSLKGLNTEAFF.

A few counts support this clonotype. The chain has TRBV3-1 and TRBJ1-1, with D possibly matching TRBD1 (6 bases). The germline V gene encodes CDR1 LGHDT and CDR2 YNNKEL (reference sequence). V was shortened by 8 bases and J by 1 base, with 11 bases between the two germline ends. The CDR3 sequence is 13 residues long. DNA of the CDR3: TGTGCCAGCCTCTCGACAGGGAACACTGAAGCTTTCTTT. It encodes CASLSTGNTEAFF.

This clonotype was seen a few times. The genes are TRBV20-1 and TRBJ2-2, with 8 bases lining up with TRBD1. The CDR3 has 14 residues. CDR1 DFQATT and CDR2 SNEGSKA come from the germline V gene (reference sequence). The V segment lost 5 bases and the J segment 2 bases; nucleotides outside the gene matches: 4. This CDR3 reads CSAGGQGNTGELFF. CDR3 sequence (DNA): TGCAGTGCTGGTGGACAGGGAAACACCGGGGAGCTGTTTTTT.

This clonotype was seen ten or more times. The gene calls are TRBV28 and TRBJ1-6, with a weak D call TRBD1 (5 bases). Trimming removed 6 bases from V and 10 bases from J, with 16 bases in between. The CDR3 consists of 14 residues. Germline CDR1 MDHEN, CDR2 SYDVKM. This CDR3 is CASRPPGRDSPLHF. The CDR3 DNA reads TGTGCCAGCAGGCCTCCCGGGAGGGACTCACCCCTCCACTTT.

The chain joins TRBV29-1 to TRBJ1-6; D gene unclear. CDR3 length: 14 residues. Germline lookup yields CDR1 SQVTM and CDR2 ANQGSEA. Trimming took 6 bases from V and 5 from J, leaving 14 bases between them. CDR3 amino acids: CSVGGGLNNSPLHF. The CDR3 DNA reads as TGCAGCGTCGGCGGTGGCCTCAATAATTCACCCCTCCACTTT.

CDR3 coding DNA: TGTGCCAGCAGTGAATTTAAGGGCCGGGGGGAGCAGTACTTC. Translation gives CASSEFKGRGEQYF. The V call is TRBV25-1, the J call TRBJ2-7, with D perhaps TRBD2 (6 bases). Germline CDR1 is MGHDK and CDR2 is SYGVNS. The V end was cut by 1 base, the J end by 7 bases, with 14 bases between. The CDR3 covers 14 residues.

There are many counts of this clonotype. CDR3 nucleotides: TGTGCCAGCAGCCCTGGACAGGGAAGTTTGAGTTCACCCCTCCACTTT. Residues: CASSPGQGSLSSPLHF. V gene TRBV7-2 combines with J gene TRBJ1-6, with 8 bases that match TRBD1. CDR3 length equals 16 residues. J gave up 9 bases and V 5 bases, and 12 bases lay outside the gene matches. The germline V gene has CDR1 SGHTA and CDR2 FQGNSA.

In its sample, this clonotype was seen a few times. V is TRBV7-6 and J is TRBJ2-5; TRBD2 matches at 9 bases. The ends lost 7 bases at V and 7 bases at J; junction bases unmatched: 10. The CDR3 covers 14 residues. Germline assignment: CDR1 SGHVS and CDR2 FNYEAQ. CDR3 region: CASTRGGAVGTQYF. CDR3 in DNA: TGTGCCAGCACTCGCGGGGGGGCCGTCGGGACCCAGTACTTC.

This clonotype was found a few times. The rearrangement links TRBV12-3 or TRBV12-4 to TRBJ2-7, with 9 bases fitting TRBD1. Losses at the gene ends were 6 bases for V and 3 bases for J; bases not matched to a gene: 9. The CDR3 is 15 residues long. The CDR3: CASSKGQGRIYEQYF. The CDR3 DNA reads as TGTGCCAGCAGCAAAGGACAGGGGAGAATCTACGAGCAGTACTTC.

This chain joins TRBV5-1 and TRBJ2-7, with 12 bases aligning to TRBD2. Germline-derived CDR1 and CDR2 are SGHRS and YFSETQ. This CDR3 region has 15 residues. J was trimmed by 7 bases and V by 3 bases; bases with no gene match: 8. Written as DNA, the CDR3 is TGCGCCAGCAGCTCTACTAGCGGGGGGCTTAATGAGCAGTACTTC. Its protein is CASSSTSGGLNEQYF.

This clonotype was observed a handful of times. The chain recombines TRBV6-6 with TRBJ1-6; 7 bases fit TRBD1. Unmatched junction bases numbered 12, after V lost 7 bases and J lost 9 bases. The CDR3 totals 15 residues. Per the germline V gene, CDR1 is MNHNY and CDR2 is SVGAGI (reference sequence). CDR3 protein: CASIRTGQAVSPLHF. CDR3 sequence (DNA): TGTGCCAGCATCCGTACTGGACAGGCGGTTTCACCCCTCCACTTT.

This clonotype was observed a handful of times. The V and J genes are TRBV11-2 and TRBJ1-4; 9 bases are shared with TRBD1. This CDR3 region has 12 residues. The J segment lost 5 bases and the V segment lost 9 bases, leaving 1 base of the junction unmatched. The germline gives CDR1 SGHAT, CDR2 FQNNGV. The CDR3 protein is CASGTGNEKLFF. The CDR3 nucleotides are TGTGCCAGTGGGACAGGGAATGAAAAACTGTTTTTT. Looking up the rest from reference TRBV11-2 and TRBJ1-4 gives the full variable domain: EAGVAQSPRYKIIEKRQSVAFWCNPISGHATLYWYQQILGQGPKLLIQFQNNGVVDDSQLPKDRFSAERLKGVDSTLKIQPAKLEDSAVYLCASGTGNEKLFFGSGTQLSVL.

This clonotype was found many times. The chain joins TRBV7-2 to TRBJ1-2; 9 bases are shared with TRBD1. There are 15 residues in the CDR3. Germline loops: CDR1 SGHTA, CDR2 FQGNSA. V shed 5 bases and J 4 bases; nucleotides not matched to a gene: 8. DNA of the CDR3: TGTGCCAGCAGCCCTTTGGGACAGGGTTTCTATGGCTACACCTTC. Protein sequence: CASSPLGQGFYGYTF.

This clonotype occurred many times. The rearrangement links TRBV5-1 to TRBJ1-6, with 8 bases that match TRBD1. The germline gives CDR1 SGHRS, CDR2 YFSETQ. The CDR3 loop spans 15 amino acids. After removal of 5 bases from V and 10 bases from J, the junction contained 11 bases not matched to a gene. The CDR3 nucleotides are TGCGCCAGCAGGCAAGAGCAGGGGGCCTGGTCACCCCTCCACTTT. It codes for CASRQEQGAWSPLHF.

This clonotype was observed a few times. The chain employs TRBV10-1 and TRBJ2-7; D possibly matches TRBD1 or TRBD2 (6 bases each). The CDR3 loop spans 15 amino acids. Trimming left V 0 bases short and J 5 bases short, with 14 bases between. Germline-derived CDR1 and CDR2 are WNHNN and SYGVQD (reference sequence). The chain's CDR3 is CASSESRGPEHEQYF. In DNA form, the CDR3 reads TGCGCCAGCAGTGAGTCCCGGGGGCCGGAGCACGAGCAGTACTTC.

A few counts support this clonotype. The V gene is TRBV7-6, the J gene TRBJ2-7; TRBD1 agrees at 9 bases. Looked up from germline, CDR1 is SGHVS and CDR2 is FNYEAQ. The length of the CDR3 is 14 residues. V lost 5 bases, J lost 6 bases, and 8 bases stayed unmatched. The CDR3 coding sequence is TGTGCCAGCAGCAGCGGGACAGGGCTGTCCGAGCAGTACTTC. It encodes CASSSGTGLSEQYF.

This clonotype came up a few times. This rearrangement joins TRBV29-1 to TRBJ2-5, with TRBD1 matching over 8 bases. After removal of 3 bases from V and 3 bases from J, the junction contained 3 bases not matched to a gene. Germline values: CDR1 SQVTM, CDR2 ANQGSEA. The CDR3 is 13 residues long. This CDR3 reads CSVDLTGEETQYF. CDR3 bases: TGCAGCGTTGACCTGACAGGGGAAGAGACCCAGTACTTC.

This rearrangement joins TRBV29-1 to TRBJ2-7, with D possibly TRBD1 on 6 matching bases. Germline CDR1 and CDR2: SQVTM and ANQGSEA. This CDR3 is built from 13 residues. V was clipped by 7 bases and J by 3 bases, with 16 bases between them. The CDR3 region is CSASRQGSYEQYF. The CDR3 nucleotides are TGCAGCGCCTCCCGGCAGGGGAGCTACGAGCAGTACTTC.

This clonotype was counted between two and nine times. CDR3 amino acids: CASSSPGLAGHDTQYF. CDR3 nucleotide sequence: TGTGCCAGCAGTTCACCTGGACTAGCGGGCCACGATACGCAGTATTTT. This chain joins TRBV6-5 and TRBJ2-3; TRBD2 matches at 11 bases. Germline V gene sequence: CDR1 MNHEY, CDR2 SVGAGI. The CDR3 sequence is 16 residues long. With 4 bases clipped from V and 6 bases from J, the junction kept 9 bases outside the gene matches.

The CDR3 sequence: CASSRTRGETQYF. The CDR3 DNA follows: TGTGCCAGCAGCCGAACGCGAGGAGAGACCCAGTACTTC. This chain connects TRBV5-4 to TRBJ2-5; D remains unclear. V gave up 4 bases and J gave up 4 bases, with 11 bases separating them. The germline gives CDR1 SGHNT, CDR2 YYREEE (reference sequence). The CDR3 contains 13 residues. The complete variable domain, with remaining parts taken from reference TRBV5-4 and TRBJ2-5, reads ETGVTQSPTHLIKTRGQQVTLRCSSQSGHNTVSWYQQALGQGPQFIFQYYREEENGRGNFPPRFSGLQFPNYSSELNVNALELDDSALYLCASSRTRGETQYFGPGTRLLVL.